Listed below are T cell receptor beta chains from one sample, sequenced in a study of T cell repertoires in cytomegalovirus infection. TCRdb reanalysed the reads using MiXCR and keeps one entry per CDR3 protein. The top ten hold about 12% of the sample, which has about 310,000 distinct CDR3 sequences, about a sixth seen once. The sequencing input was PBMCs. The receptors come from a human donor in good health (CMV status not recorded). Some clones in this sample may be carry-over from other donors' samples. The CDR3 runs from the conserved cysteine through the conserved F or W. The D gene is left open where the match is weak.

TRBV7-9 TRBD1 CASSPTGGGNQPQHF
TRBV20-1 - CSARTRDRSSYEQYF
TRBV10-3 - CAISEGQRNTEAFF
TRBV7-6 - CASSPMAVENEKLFF
TRBV25-1 TRBD1 CASSDGQGASGANVLTF
TRBV20-1 - CSASNTGQGGEQYF
TRBV7-3 - CASSLNSGNIDGYTF
TRBV20-1 - CSARDSQKLRQETQYF
TRBV28 - CASRQAGVAGGYTF
TRBV20-1 - CSARDWGETQYF
TRBV7-2 - CASSYPGTTYEQYF
TRBV7-9 - CASSLEVRGNEQFF
TRBV20-1 - CSARIGGGETQYF
TRBV7-2 - CASSLGQSQETQYF
TRBV5-1 TRBD1 CASSLTGDRASYNKQFF
TRBV20-1 TRBD2 CSASQTGSGGGSNYNEQFF
TRBV7-2 - CASSLGGATDTQYF
TRBV3-1 - CASSQEGLASYEQYF
TRBV5-4 - CASSLGGNHELINYGYTF
TRBV28 TRBD2 CASSPGTSYNEQFF
TRBV20-1 - CSATRGNTEAFF
TRBV12-3/TRBV12-4 - CASSYASEPQHF
TRBV12-3/TRBV12-4 - CASYGGGGYGYTF
TRBV7-2 - CASSLVVGLNTEAFF
TRBV20-1 - CSADLRQARTDTQYF
TRBV19 - CASSPRFGSNNSPLHF
TRBV7-9 TRBD1 CASSPGTDYGYTF
TRBV7-9 - CASSKWDKGDNIQYF
TRBV2 TRBD2 CASRRGTSGGSYEQYF
TRBV10-3 - CAISESGPYYGYTF
TRBV4-2 - CASSQDGRGGQGTQYF
TRBV6-1 TRBD2 CASSSRLAGTGETQYF
TRBV4-3 - CASSPNPGSAEAFF
TRBV5-6 - CASSFDSAYEQYF
TRBV10-3 - CATTGLNSPLHF
TRBV7-6 TRBD1 CASSQPGQGGEQYF
TRBV20-1 TRBD1 CSARTGLGFTYEQYF
TRBV20-1 - CSAIGGRPYNEQFF
TRBV5-3 TRBD1 CASSLGGQTFTEAFF
TRBV7-2 - CASSFLLAGQTQYF
TRBV7-2 - CASSLAGTPFFDTGELFF
TRBV5-1 - CASSLGVGANVLTF